This is a list of T cell receptor beta chains from one sample in a study of cytomegalovirus exposure and HLA in healthy donors. Method: immunoSEQ multiplex PCR; TCRdb's copy keeps in-frame clones and lacks some. The table has 330,000 or so clones, just over 85% seen once. The sample comprised PBMCs. The origin of the receptors is a woman between 18 and 29 years old in good health and CMV-seronegative. The CDR3 runs from the conserved cysteine through the conserved F or W. The D gene is left open where the match is weak. Only some rows state a clone size, as once, few, many or a class for expanded clones.

J: TRBJ2-1
length: 13
V: TRBV6-9
size: .
D: TRBD1
CDR3: CASSRDRGNEQFF
DNA: TGTGCCAGCTCCCGGGACAGGGGCAATGAGCAGTTCTTC

J: TRBJ2-5
length: 15
V: TRBV18
size: .
D: .
CDR3: CASSPPRTEVETQYF
DNA: TGTGCCAGCTCACCCCCGCGGACGGAGGTGGAGACCCAGTACTTC

J: TRBJ2-7
length: 15
V: TRBV13
size: once
D: TRBD1
CDR3: CASSLLRDSYYEQYF
DNA: TGTGCCAGCAGCTTATTAAGGGACAGCTACTACGAGCAGTACTTC

J: TRBJ1-5
length: 14
V: TRBV29-1
size: .
D: TRBD1
CDR3: CSVGGAGGTQPQHF
DNA: TGCAGCGTTGGAGGGGCAGGGGGGACTCAGCCCCAGCATTTT

J: TRBJ1-1
length: 12
V: TRBV29-1
size: .
D: TRBD1
CDR3: CSVIYRGGRAFF
DNA: TGCAGCGTGATTTACAGGGGTGGGCGAGCTTTCTTT

J: TRBJ2-1
length: 17
V: TRBV7-2
size: .
D: .
CDR3: CASTLEAGASSYNEQFF
DNA: TGTGCCAGCACCCTAGAGGCAGGGGCGAGCTCCTACAATGAGCAGTTCTTC

J: TRBJ2-1
length: 14
V: TRBV7-3
size: .
D: TRBD1
CDR3: CASSFGTGGDEQFF
DNA: TGTGCCAGCAGCTTCGGGACAGGTGGGGATGAGCAGTTCTTC

J: TRBJ2-1
length: 13
V: TRBV6-5
size: .
D: .
CDR3: CASSFFTSNEQFF
DNA: TGTGCCAGCAGTTTCTTCACTAGCAACGAGCAGTTCTTC

J: TRBJ1-4
length: 14
V: TRBV28
size: .
D: TRBD1
CDR3: CASSARGLDEKLFF
DNA: TGTGCCAGCAGTGCCAGGGGGCTGGATGAAAAACTGTTTTTT

J: TRBJ2-1
length: 15
V: TRBV7-3
size: .
D: TRBD1
CDR3: CASSYGQGAYNEQFF
DNA: TGTGCCAGCAGCTACGGACAGGGTGCCTACAATGAGCAGTTCTTC

J: TRBJ2-3
length: 16
V: TRBV7-9
size: .
D: .
CDR3: CASSLLWRGNTDTQYF
DNA: TGTGCCAGCAGCTTATTGTGGCGGGGTAACACAGATACGCAGTATTTT

J: TRBJ2-7
length: 15
V: TRBV6-5
size: .
D: TRBD2
CDR3: CASSSTGTSGHEQYF
DNA: TGTGCCAGCAGTTCAACCGGGACTAGCGGCCACGAGCAGTACTTC

J: TRBJ2-7
length: 15
V: TRBV9
size: .
D: TRBD1
CDR3: CASSVGGGQGHEQYF
DNA: TGTGCCAGCAGCGTAGGAGGGGGCCAGGGCCACGAGCAGTACTTC

J: TRBJ1-1
length: 16
V: TRBV9
size: .
D: .
CDR3: CASSVGETVISSEAFF
DNA: TGTGCCAGCAGCGTAGGCGAGACAGTGATCTCCTCTGAAGCTTTCTTT

J: TRBJ1-3
length: 14
V: TRBV5-1
size: .
D: .
CDR3: CASSLTTHGNTIYF
DNA: TGCGCCAGCAGCTTGACTACGCATGGAAACACCATATATTTT

J: TRBJ2-1
length: 17
V: TRBV5-1
size: .
D: TRBD2
CDR3: CASSEGGLAGGLNEQFF
DNA: TGCGCCAGCAGCGAGGGCGGGCTAGCGGGAGGGCTCAATGAGCAGTTCTTC

J: TRBJ2-1
length: 15
V: TRBV11-3
size: .
D: .
CDR3: CASSPWAASYNEQFF
DNA: TGTGCCAGCAGCCCCTGGGCAGCCTCCTACAATGAGCAGTTCTTC

J: TRBJ2-3
length: 16
V: TRBV15
size: .
D: TRBD2
CDR3: CATSRGLAGATDTQYF
DNA: TGTGCCACCAGCAGAGGACTAGCGGGGGCCACAGATACGCAGTATTTT

J: TRBJ1-3
length: 13
V: TRBV18
size: .
D: .
CDR3: CASSRQGGNTIYF
DNA: TGTGCCAGCTCACGTCAGGGGGGAAACACCATATATTTT

J: TRBJ2-6
length: 18
V: TRBV28
size: .
D: .
CDR3: CASKQGGDSVSGANVLTF
DNA: TGTGCCAGCAAACAAGGCGGGGACTCCGTCTCTGGGGCCAACGTCCTGACTTTC

J: TRBJ2-2
length: 17
V: TRBV27
size: .
D: TRBD2
CDR3: CASSLALAAANTGELFF
DNA: TGTGCCAGCAGTTTGGCGCTAGCGGCCGCGAACACCGGGGAGCTGTTTTTT

J: TRBJ2-7
length: 15
V: TRBV27
size: .
D: TRBD2
CDR3: CASSFSGRPSDEQYF
DNA: TGTGCCAGCAGTTTTAGCGGGAGGCCTTCCGACGAGCAGTACTTC

J: TRBJ2-5
length: 15
V: TRBV28
size: .
D: TRBD1
CDR3: CASSPAGTGKETQYF
DNA: TGTGCCAGCAGTCCGGCCGGGACAGGGAAAGAGACCCAGTACTTC

J: TRBJ2-1
length: 13
V: TRBV5-1
size: .
D: .
CDR3: CASSSGLSPDRFF
DNA: TGCGCCAGCAGCTCGGGACTTTCCCCCGACCGGTTCTTC

J: TRBJ2-7
length: 15
V: TRBV4-2
size: .
D: .
CDR3: CASSQATSITYEQYF
DNA: TGTGCCAGCAGTCAAGCGACTAGTATCACTTACGAGCAGTACTTC

J: TRBJ2-7
length: 12
V: TRBV5-8
size: .
D: .
CDR3: CASSFSGYEQYF
DNA: TGTGCCAGCAGCTTTTCCGGGTACGAGCAGTACTTC

J: TRBJ2-2
length: 15
V: TRBV11-2
size: .
D: .
CDR3: CASSLVRVNTGELFF
DNA: TGTGCCAGCAGCTTAGTGAGGGTGAACACCGGGGAGCTGTTTTTT

J: TRBJ2-1
length: 15
V: TRBV27
size: .
D: TRBD1
CDR3: CASSFLGQGSNEQFF
DNA: TGTGCCAGCAGTTTCCTGGGACAGGGGTCCAATGAGCAGTTCTTC

J: TRBJ1-1
length: 14
V: TRBV4-1
size: once
D: TRBD1
CDR3: CASSRTGTNTEAFF
DNA: TGCGCCAGCAGCCGGACAGGGACGAACACTGAAGCTTTCTTT

J: TRBJ2-1
length: 15
V: TRBV5-1
size: .
D: TRBD1
CDR3: CASSLGTGLRNEQFF
DNA: TGCGCCAGCAGCTTGGGGACAGGGTTACGCAATGAGCAGTTCTTC

J: TRBJ2-7
length: 14
V: TRBV6-5
size: .
D: TRBD2
CDR3: CASSLLAGQAVQYF
DNA: TGTGCCAGCAGTTTACTAGCGGGCCAGGCGGTGCAGTACTTC

J: TRBJ1-2
length: 15
V: TRBV29-1
size: once
D: TRBD1
CDR3: CSAQGGINSNYGYTF
DNA: TGCAGCGCCCAGGGGGGTATAAATTCTAACTATGGCTACACCTTC

J: TRBJ1-1
length: 13
V: TRBV29-1
size: .
D: TRBD1
CDR3: CSVTGQVNTEAFF
DNA: TGCAGCGTAACGGGACAGGTGAACACTGAAGCTTTCTTT

J: TRBJ2-3
length: 15
V: TRBV27
size: .
D: .
CDR3: CASRRRGGAVDTQYF
DNA: TGTGCCAGCAGGAGGAGGGGGGGGGCGGTTGATACGCAGTATTTT

J: TRBJ2-7
length: 14
V: TRBV2
size: few
D: .
CDR3: CASSEPDGAYEQYF
DNA: TGTGCCAGCAGTGAGCCAGACGGAGCCTACGAGCAGTACTTC

J: TRBJ2-7
length: 14
V: TRBV6-5
size: .
D: .
CDR3: CASSYGLLSYEQYF
DNA: TGTGCCAGCAGTTACGGACTACTCTCCTACGAGCAGTACTTC

J: TRBJ2-5
length: 15
V: TRBV7-7
size: .
D: TRBD2
CDR3: CASSLVAGAQETQYF
DNA: TGTGCCAGCAGCTTAGTGGCGGGAGCCCAAGAGACCCAGTACTTC

J: TRBJ2-3
length: 12
V: TRBV6-1
size: .
D: .
CDR3: CAIRQGPDTQYF
DNA: TGTGCCATAAGGCAGGGCCCAGATACGCAGTATTTT

J: TRBJ2-2
length: 13
V: TRBV14
size: few
D: .
CDR3: CASSPRQTGELFF
DNA: TGTGCCAGCAGCCCTCGACAGACCGGGGAGCTGTTTTTT

J: TRBJ1-5
length: 14
V: TRBV28
size: .
D: .
CDR3: CASNTGGVHQPQHF
DNA: TGTGCCAGCAATACTGGGGGGGTACATCAGCCCCAGCATTTT

J: TRBJ2-7
length: 14
V: TRBV2
size: .
D: .
CDR3: CASSEGQGGYEQYF
DNA: TGTGCCAGCAGTGAAGGTCAGGGTGGCTACGAGCAGTACTTC

J: TRBJ2-3
length: 15
V: TRBV27
size: .
D: .
CDR3: CASSAGRPSTDTQYF
DNA: TGTGCCAGCAGCGCGGGGAGGCCTAGCACAGATACGCAGTATTTT

J: TRBJ1-1
length: 16
V: TRBV5-4
size: .
D: TRBD1
CDR3: CASSPTAQGANTEAFF
DNA: TGTGCCAGCAGCCCTACCGCACAGGGGGCGAACACTGAAGCTTTCTTT

J: TRBJ2-2
length: 15
V: TRBV27
size: .
D: .
CDR3: CASRQGWVDTGELFF
DNA: TGTGCCAGCAGGCAGGGGTGGGTCGACACCGGGGAGCTGTTTTTT

J: TRBJ2-2
length: 15
V: TRBV7-7
size: .
D: .
CDR3: CASSQQGPYTGELFF
DNA: TGTGCTAGCAGCCAACAGGGACCGTACACCGGGGAGCTGTTTTTT

J: TRBJ2-5
length: 14
V: TRBV7-2
size: .
D: .
CDR3: CASSLPGAQETQYF
DNA: TGTGCCAGCAGCTTACCAGGGGCACAAGAGACCCAGTACTTC

J: TRBJ2-3
length: 15
V: TRBV5-1
size: .
D: .
CDR3: CASSPWAPSTDTQYF
DNA: TGCGCCAGCAGCCCCTGGGCCCCCAGCACAGATACGCAGTATTTT

J: TRBJ1-1
length: 16
V: TRBV6-1
size: .
D: .
CDR3: CASSEKWGRENTEAFF
DNA: TGTGCCAGCAGTGAAAAATGGGGCAGGGAGAACACTGAAGCTTTCTTT

J: TRBJ2-7
length: 13
V: TRBV28
size: .
D: .
CDR3: CASTSQSSYEQYF
DNA: TGTGCCAGCACCTCACAGAGCTCCTACGAGCAGTACTTC

J: TRBJ2-1
length: 14
V: TRBV5-1
size: once
D: TRBD2
CDR3: CASKVLAGNNEQFF
DNA: TGCGCCAGCAAGGTCCTAGCGGGGAACAATGAGCAGTTCTTC

J: TRBJ2-1
length: 16
V: TRBV4-1
size: .
D: .
CDR3: CASSPDPGSLYNEQFF
DNA: TGCGCCAGCAGCCCAGATCCGGGTTCCCTCTACAATGAGCAGTTCTTC

J: TRBJ2-7
length: 14
V: TRBV4-1
size: .
D: TRBD1
CDR3: CASSQGQPFGEQYF
DNA: TGCGCCAGCAGCCAGGGACAGCCCTTTGGCGAGCAGTACTTC

J: TRBJ2-1
length: 16
V: TRBV19
size: .
D: TRBD2
CDR3: CASSIGLAGGPKEQFF
DNA: TGTGCCAGTAGCATAGGACTAGCGGGAGGGCCGAAGGAGCAGTTCTTC

J: TRBJ2-1
length: 15
V: TRBV2
size: .
D: .
CDR3: CASSDSGGSYNEQFF
DNA: TGTGCCAGCAGTGACTCCGGGGGCTCCTACAATGAGCAGTTCTTC

J: TRBJ2-7
length: 17
V: TRBV10-1
size: .
D: TRBD2
CDR3: CASSEYGGCGRMGEQYF
DNA: TGCGCCAGCAGTGAGTACGGGGGGTGCGGTCGGATGGGAGAGCAGTACTTC

J: TRBJ2-6
length: 15
V: TRBV9
size: once
D: .
CDR3: CASSAQGSGANVLTF
DNA: TGTGCCAGCAGCGCACAGGGTTCCGGGGCCAACGTCCTGACTTTC

J: TRBJ2-1
length: 16
V: TRBV5-6
size: .
D: TRBD1
CDR3: CASSFHEDRGYNEQFF
DNA: TGTGCCAGCAGCTTTCATGAGGACAGGGGATACAATGAGCAGTTCTTC

J: TRBJ2-3
length: 16
V: TRBV4-3
size: .
D: .
CDR3: CASSQEPGEVTDTQYF
DNA: TGCGCCAGCAGCCAAGAACCGGGAGAGGTGACAGATACGCAGTATTTT